One and the same sample provided the 2 T cell receptor beta chains below, sequenced in a study of CD8+CD57+ T cells in acquired aplastic anemia. Those patients picked for sequencing had displayed CD8+CD57+ cell expansion on flow cytometry. Genomic DNA provided the template from which TCR beta VDJ and CDR3 profiles were obtained. Each CDR3 protein gets one entry after TCRdb re-called the reads with MiXCR. The table shows 150,000 or so distinct CDR3 sequences, with 40% to 60% occurring only once. Sequencing used sorted CD4+, CD8+, or CD8+CD57+ T cells (not recorded which) from PBMCs. These receptors were obtained from a human donor with aplastic anemia.

About this clonotype itself: Given a much more abundant clone one base away, this may be a read error. CDR3 sequence: CACSIDRGPAQPQHF. In DNA form, the CDR3 reads TGTGCCTGTAGTATAGATCGGGGGCCTGCTCAGCCCCAGCATTTT. The genes are TRBV19 and TRBJ1-5; TRBD1 might be the D (6 bases). CDR1 LNHDA and CDR2 SQIVND come from the germline V gene (reference sequence). The CDR3 has 15 amino acids.

This sequence joins TRBV25-1 and TRBJ2-7, with 8 nucleotides matching TRBD1. With V trimmed by 8 bases and J by 9 bases, 18 bases remained unmatched. Germline V gene data show CDR1 as MGHDK and CDR2 as SYGVNS. The CDR3 contains 15 residues. This CDR3 is CASLLRGQGVYRQYF. The CDR3 DNA reads as TGTGCCAGCCTCCTCAGGGGGCAGGGCGTCTATCGGCAGTACTTC.